This T cell receptor beta chain derives from a study of blood T cells in healthy people across ages. Regarding the study as a whole: Age showed a roughly linear inverse relationship with TCR beta diversity per million T cells.

Remarks on this clonotype: What it recognizes is unknown.

The germline V gene has CDR1 SEHNR and CDR2 FQNEAQ (reference sequence). This CDR3 spans 16 amino acids. PCR was performed a second time for about 6 to 12 cycles using a sample-barcoded 5' primer and a J-beta primer mix. TCRdb reanalysed the 5' RACE reads using MiXCR and keeps one entry per CDR3 protein. The data hold roughly 720,000 distinct CDR3 sequences, with 53% observed a single time. The sequence was obtained from a man at least 80 years old in good health. The V gene is TRBV7-9, the J gene TRBJ2-4; 12 positions agree with TRBD1. Matching the DNA end better, TRBJ2-5 makes the J call doubtful. Sequencing input: blood. The CDR3 reads CASSPGTGGIKETQYF. DNA of the CDR3: TGTGCCAGCAGCCCCGGGACAGGGGGCATTAAAGAGACCCAGTACTTC.